The entry below describes one T cell receptor beta chain. This clonotype has only a few counts. Its antigen is unknown. The input lacks base qualities; no much larger clone sits a single base away. The intended sense of this specimen's time point label: persistent/refractory GD, antithyroid drugs over 5 years with positive TRAb. RNA was extracted from PBMCs in TRIzol for both TCR sequencing and RNA sequencing. Graves' disease was diagnosed according to American Thyroid Association guidelines. The patients came from an endocrinology department in Xi'an, China. Each patient gave approximately 9 milliliters of peripheral blood, collected in an EDTA anticoagulant tube. Ficoll Paque Plus density gradient separation was used to isolate PBMCs, and no further T cell sorting was performed. An Agilent 2100 Bioanalyzer and agarose gel were used to check RNA quality, while a NanoDrop 2000 measured RNA concentration.

This entry is derived from a study of regulatory T cells in long-lasting Graves disease (dated by TCRdb to about 2021). Study-wide context: Persistent Graves' disease was defined as persistently positive TSH receptor autoantibodies together with antithyroid drug treatment for over 5 years. Persistent Graves' disease patients were compared with newly diagnosed Graves' disease patients by peripheral blood TCR sequencing and RNA sequencing. The study took place in China and was registered as a clinical trial. A total of around 33 samples were covered by TCR sequencing, comprising some 13 persistent and about 20 newly diagnosed Graves' disease patients. Persistent Graves' disease patients in the clinical cohort had taken antithyroid drugs for approximately 10 years on average.

General conclusions and limits of the study: The authors acknowledged the small sample size as a limitation that may reduce accuracy. Lower TCR Shannon entropy and fewer highly expanded clones were observed in persistent Graves' disease patients than in newly diagnosed patients, which suggested clonal expansion. Patients with persistent disease shared more public clonotypes (approximately 2,500) than newly diagnosed patients did (more than 900). Sequencing and analysis were limited to the TCR beta chain. Peripheral blood alone was examined, since thyroid tissue, which constituted the primary lesion, could not be accessed.

Libraries were built with multiplex PCR. TCRdb names Illumina HiSeq 4000 as the instrument used. iRepertoire HTBI primers and Arm-PCR amplification of CDR3 regions were used to construct TCR beta libraries. PCR products were gel purified before sequencing. The original pipeline was this. Gene usage analysis of CDR3 amino acid clonotypes relied on the roughly 60 TRBV and 15 or so TRBJ segments identified across samples. COPE and FqMerger were used to merge filtered high-quality paired reads into contigs. Contigs were aligned with BLAST to IMGT TRBV, TRBD and TRBJ reference genes, and CDR3 was defined per IMGT. Any clonotype with a frequency above 0.1% was counted as a highly expanded clone. Shannon entropy was used to measure repertoire diversity, and the Gini coefficient was used to measure V-J evenness. Clonotypes shared by more than one individual were considered public. TCRdb reworked the public reads: Q25 trimming with fastp, MiXCR clone assembly, productive beta chains retained. A single entry per CDR3 protein holds the most common genes and DNA from its merged rows. TCRdb's processing, not the authors', yielded these V and J calls. A total of 500,000 to 800,000 distinct CDR3 sequences appear in this sample, 30% of them only once. Under 55% of the sample is held by the ten biggest clonotypes.

The material sequenced was peripheral blood mononuclear cells (PBMCs), taken when the disease was refractory, from a patient treated with antithyroid drugs. The receptor was isolated from a female donor with Graves disease.

This receptor has the CDR3 CASSPPGQGVAEQYF. The sequence in DNA is TGTGCCAGCAGCCCGCCGGGACAGGGGGTCGCCGAGCAGTACTTC. The rearrangement combines TRBV6-1 with TRBJ2-7; 11 bases in the middle match TRBD1. Taken from cysteine to phenylalanine, the CDR3 has 15 residues. The kept DNA is CDR3 alone, 45 bases in frame from the first base. Relative to germline, V is missing 6 bases and J is missing 6 bases, with 10 bases of the junction outside any gene match. The CDR1 and CDR2 encoded by the germline V gene are MNHNS and SASEGT.